A selection of T cell receptor beta chains follows, all from one sample in a study of HIV-infected children after antiretroviral therapy interruption. In TCRdb, the 3' RACE reads were re-called with MiXCR into one record per CDR3 protein. The sample contains approximately 95,000 distinct CDR3 sequences, about 6.9% of which appear only once. Here the sequenced sample was CD45RA+ CD4+ T cells from PBMCs, pooled from several time points, taken from a donor given antiretroviral therapy, either interrupted or continuous. These receptors were collected from a pool of human donors with HIV. Both conserved end residues are part of each CDR3. A D gene is named only where the DNA matches it firmly. Clone size is not always given. Where it is, it says once, few, many or a class for expanded clones.

many	19	TRBD1	TRBV6-2/TRBV6-3	TRBJ2-7	TGTGCCAGCAGCTACACACGTGAATCGGACAGGGTGATGAACTACGAGCAGTACTTC	CASSYTRESDRVMNYEQYF
many	14	TRBD2	TRBV4-2	TRBJ2-1	TGTGCCAGCAGCCAGTCTAGCGGGGGGGAGGAGCAGTTCTTC	CASSQSSGGEEQFF
many	11	.	TRBV27	TRBJ2-7	TGTGCCAGCAGTTTACTCGGCGAGCAGTACTTC	CASSLLGEQYF
few	12	.	TRBV27	TRBJ2-4	TGTGCCAGCAGTTTCGGGACTAACATTCAGTACTTC	CASSFGTNIQYF
many	14	TRBD1	TRBV5-1	TRBJ2-7	TGCGCCAGCGCCGATCCGGGACAGGCCTACGAGCAGTACTTC	CASADPGQAYEQYF
few	12	.	TRBV20-1	TRBJ2-4	TGCAGTGCTAGAGGGGTGCCGGAAGCTCAGTACTTC	CSARGVPEAQYF
many	15	.	TRBV5-1	TRBJ2-7	TGCGCCAGCAGCATAGACCCCACAGGATCCTACGAGCAGTACTTC	CASSIDPTGSYEQYF
.	14	TRBD1	TRBV7-1	TRBJ1-1	TGTGCCAGTCAACGGGGGACAGTGAACACTGAAGCTTTCTTT	CASQRGTVNTEAFF
many	14	.	TRBV6-5	TRBJ1-4	TGTGCCAGCAGTTACTCGACCAGTAATGAAAAACTGTTTTTT	CASSYSTSNEKLFF
.	15	.	TRBV20-1	TRBJ2-7	TGCAGTGCTAGTCCCCCGCGGGAAAATACCTACGAGCAGTACTTC	CSASPPRENTYEQYF
many	15	.	TRBV7-9	TRBJ2-7	TGTGCCAGCAGCCGAGGAGGGACAACTACCTACGAGCAGTACTTC	CASSRGGTTTYEQYF
many	16	TRBD2	TRBV4-2	TRBJ2-7	TGTGCCAGCAGCCAAGTTAGCGGGAGCAATTCCTACGAGCAGTACTTC	CASSQVSGSNSYEQYF
many	11	.	TRBV10-3	TRBJ2-7	TGTGCCATCAGTGACAGGGACGAGCAGTACTTC	CAISDRDEQYF
many	13	.	TRBV20-1	TRBJ2-3	TGCAGTGCTAGATTTGGGGGCGCAGATACGCAGTATTTT	CSARFGGADTQYF
many	12	.	TRBV29-1	TRBJ1-5	TGCAGCGTCGGGGGGGGCAATCAGCCCCAGCATTTT	CSVGGGNQPQHF
.	12	.	TRBV29-1	TRBJ2-5	TGCAGCGTTGTCTCTGTGTCTCAGACCCAGTACTTC	CSVVSVSQTQYF
many	15	.	TRBV28	TRBJ1-1	TGTGCCAGCAGTCCCCGATGGGGTACGGCCACTGAAGCTTTCTTT	CASSPRWGTATEAFF
many	13	TRBD1	TRBV7-9	TRBJ1-2	TGTGCCAGCAGCTGGGACAGGAGCTATGGCTACACCTTC	CASSWDRSYGYTF
few	14	.	TRBV2	TRBJ1-1	TGTGCCAGCAGCCACCGGACCTTGAACACTGAAGCTTTCTTT	CASSHRTLNTEAFF
many	13	.	TRBV20-1	TRBJ2-2	TGCAGTGCTAAAGGACGAAAAACCGGGGAGCTGTTTTTT	CSAKGRKTGELFF
.	14	.	TRBV2	TRBJ2-7	TGTGCCAGCAGTGAAAGTGATCCCGGGAACGAGCAGTACTTC	CASSESDPGNEQYF
.	17	TRBD2	TRBV3-1	TRBJ2-7	TGTGCCAGCAGCCAACGAACTCAAGGACTAGTGCCCTCCGAGCAGTACTTC	CASSQRTQGLVPSEQYF
medium-sized	13	TRBD1	TRBV19	TRBJ1-1	TGTGCCAGCAGTATACAGGGGCACACAGAAGTCTTCTTT	CASSIQGHTEVFF
many	16	.	TRBV5-1	TRBJ2-2	TGCGCCAGCAGCTTGGCTGCGCGGATTAACACCGGGGAGCTGTTTTTT	CASSLAARINTGELFF
few	17	TRBD2	TRBV14	TRBJ2-1	TGTGCCAGCAGCCAACGTCCTCTAGCGGGGGGAGACAATGAGCAGTTCTTC	CASSQRPLAGGDNEQFF
.	13	.	TRBV27	TRBJ2-5	TGTGCCAGCAGTTTACAGGCCAGGGAGACCCAGTACTTC	CASSLQARETQYF
many	13	TRBD2	TRBV6-1	TRBJ2-7	TGTGCCGGAGAAACTAGCGGGAGCTACGAGCAGTACTTC	CAGETSGSYEQYF
many	16	TRBD1	TRBV30	TRBJ1-3	TGTGCCTGGAGTGATGGGACAGGCTTTTTCGGAAACACCATATATTTT	CAWSDGTGFFGNTIYF
.	13	TRBD1	TRBV10-3	TRBJ2-5	TGTGCCATCAGTCGGACAGGGGAAGAGACCCAGTACTTC	CAISRTGEETQYF
few	15	.	TRBV12-3/TRBV12-4	TRBJ1-5	TGTGCCAGCAGTTCCCACGGGGGAGGCAATCAGCCCCAGCATTTT	CASSSHGGGNQPQHF
many	14	TRBD2	TRBV14	TRBJ2-1	TGTGCCAGCAGCCCCGTACTAGCGGGAGGGCCCCAGTTCTTC	CASSPVLAGGPQFF
once	15	.	TRBV29-1	TRBJ1-1	TGCAGCGTCCGGAGCAGGTTGAGTTTGAACACTGAAGCTTTCTTT	CSVRSRLSLNTEAFF
few	17	TRBD1	TRBV6-6	TRBJ2-7	TGTGCCAGCAGCCCTAGAACCGGACAGGGCTTCGCGTACGAGCAGTACTTC	CASSPRTGQGFAYEQYF
many	15	.	TRBV24-1	TRBJ2-3	TGTGCCACCAGTGGTCGAGGGGGTGGCACAGATACGCAGTATTTT	CATSGRGGGTDTQYF
many	15	TRBD1	TRBV7-3	TRBJ2-1	TGTGCCAGCAGCGCAAGGGGACAGGGGATCCGGGAGCAGTTCTTC	CASSARGQGIREQFF
many	13	.	TRBV12-3/TRBV12-4	TRBJ1-1	TGTGCCAGCAGTCCCGAAGTGACATCCCAAGCTTTCTTT	CASSPEVTSQAFF
many	13	.	TRBV29-1	TRBJ2-2	TGCAGCGCTGACACGGATAACACCGGGGAGCTGTTTTTT	CSADTDNTGELFF
few	15	.	TRBV6-5	TRBJ1-1	TGTGCCAGCAGTTCCATACCGAGGATGAACACTGAAGCTTTCTTT	CASSSIPRMNTEAFF
few	13	.	TRBV2	TRBJ2-3	TGTGCCAGCAAGGGGGGGCGCACAGATACGCAGTATTTT	CASKGGRTDTQYF
many	12	.	TRBV20-1	TRBJ2-7	TGCAGTGCTCAGGACAGTCTGCGCGAGCAGTACTTC	CSAQDSLREQYF
many	13	.	TRBV12-3/TRBV12-4	TRBJ1-5	TGTGCCAGCAGCCAGGGTAGCAATCAGCCCCAGCATTTT	CASSQGSNQPQHF
many	16	TRBD1	TRBV6-2/TRBV6-3	TRBJ2-2	TGTGCCAGCAGTTACTCGGGACAGCTTTTCACCGGGGAGCTGTTTTTT	CASSYSGQLFTGELFF
many	14	TRBD1	TRBV11-2	TRBJ1-1	TGTGCCAGCAGCTCGGGACAGGGTAGGCCTGAAGCTTTCTTT	CASSSGQGRPEAFF
few	14	.	TRBV6-1	TRBJ2-7	TGTGCCAGCAGTGAACGCCTAGTAGGCTACGAGCAGTACTTC	CASSERLVGYEQYF
many	17	.	TRBV12-3/TRBV12-4	TRBJ2-3	TGTGCCAGCAGTTCGATCGGGCCCCAGTCTTCCACAGATACGCAGTATTTT	CASSSIGPQSSTDTQYF
many	15	.	TRBV7-2	TRBJ2-1	TGTGCCAGCAGCTTCCTATGGGGCCCCTCGGTTGAGCAGTTCTTC	CASSFLWGPSVEQFF